This TCR beta chain derives from a study of blood T cells in healthy people across ages. The CDR3 length is 12 residues. V was cut by 2 bases and J by 4 bases, with 5 bases left in between. CDR1 and CDR2 from the germline V gene are SGHVS and FQNEAQ. In its sample, this clonotype was seen many times. With a J-beta primer mix and a sample-barcoded 5' primer, a second PCR ran roughly 6 to 11 cycles. Each CDR3 protein gets one entry after TCRdb re-called the 5' RACE reads with MiXCR. The top ten clones hold around 18% of a sample with some 710,000 distinct CDR3 sequences, about 45% of them seen once. The sequenced sample was blood. This sequence was found in a man older than 75 in good health. The genes are TRBV7-8 and TRBJ2-5; unclear D gene. In nucleotides, the CDR3 is TGTGCCAGCAGCTTAACACCAGAGACCCAGTACTTC. Its translation is CASSLTPETQYF.